The sequence of this T cell receptor (beta chain) was determined in a study of T cell responses to AZD1222 COVID-19 vaccine (dated by TCRdb to the early 2020s). Study-level background: AZD1222 recipients given second doses at about 4 weeks or at about 12 weeks were pooled, since spike-specific TCR depth and breadth were not found to differ between the two schedules. Enrollment into the trials was organized by age into subgroups of 18-55, 56-69 and 70-plus years, and those subgroups contained roughly 160, 29 and 62 TCR-sequenced participants, respectively. TCR sequencing was performed for roughly 240 trial participants, of whom about 200 were given two doses of AZD1222 and approximately 25 were given two doses of MenACWY control vaccine. The study at large found these results: Reportedly, close to half of the unique spike-specific TCRs recognized epitopes lying outside the regions that are mutated in the B.1.351 and B.1.1.7 variants. Conclusions about previously exposed vaccinees were limited because only a handful of AZD1222 recipients were SARS-CoV-2 seropositive at baseline. In the small 56-69-year group, the increase in depth fell short of significance, most likely because of low power. CD4 TCRs associated with the vaccine covered the entire spike protein, and the dominant responses were in regions 160-218 and 743-854. A significant rise in spike-specific TCR breadth and depth was observed after two AZD1222 doses relative to day 0 and relative to MenACWY recipients. Because no samples from the day 14 peak response were available, repertoires could be characterized only after the peak T cell response. Most participants were white British and females outnumbered males, and the authors suggested that clonal diversity may have been underestimated.

V is cut back by 0 bases and J by 3 bases, with 9 bases in the junction unmatched. Looking up the germline V gene yields CDR1 MGHRA and CDR2 YSYEKL. Counted from cysteine to phenylalanine, this CDR3 has 17 amino acids. Only the CDR3 DNA stays, 51 bases, in frame from base 1. This specimen's time point label, per the study, means: baseline before first vaccination. Vaccinee samples came from UK trials COV001 and COV002, including a single-blind randomized controlled phase 2/3 trial of AZD1222 (ChAdOx1 nCoV-19) in healthy adults. For TCRbeta chain sequencing, PBMC samples were collected from trial participants at day 0 and at day 28 after the second dose. The CDR3 regions of human TCRbeta chains were analyzed by immunosequencing. On the study's bioinformatics: TCRs in the repertoires were matched against a reference library of SARS-CoV-2-specific TCRs that had been generated with the MIRA antigen-specificity platform. Breadth was defined as the fraction of unique TCRs that were SARS-CoV-2-associated, and depth was defined as the fraction of total T cells that were SARS-CoV-2-associated. Using the MIRA data, each spike-specific TCR was mapped to the spike region that the TCR reacts to and placed in a CD4 or CD8 class. Log10-transformed breadth and depth values were compared by one-way ANOVA with Sidak's multiple comparisons tests. Drawn from immuneACCESS, this table holds only the in-frame rearrangements with V and J called that TCRdb kept. Clones are partly lost; checked studies trace under half to an unresolved V gene and leave the rest unexplained. For V, J and clone size, that table is used; D and trimming come from the DNA. This sample has 75,000 to 100,000 clones in its table, and approximately 90% of those were observed once. In total, the top ten clones hold 2.8% of the sample.

This clone was recorded a few times. Its specific antigen is unknown. No per-base quality is available; no much larger clone lies one base away. This clonotype was sampled from an adult in good health. The sequences come from peripheral blood, collected on day 0 of AZD1222 vaccination. The V and J genes are TRBV4-1 and TRBJ1-1; 8 central nucleotides agree with TRBD1. The DNA sequence reads TGCGCCAGCAGCCAAGATCCTGGGGACAGGTTGGACACTGAAGCTTTCTTT. Its protein is CASSQDPGDRLDTEAFF.